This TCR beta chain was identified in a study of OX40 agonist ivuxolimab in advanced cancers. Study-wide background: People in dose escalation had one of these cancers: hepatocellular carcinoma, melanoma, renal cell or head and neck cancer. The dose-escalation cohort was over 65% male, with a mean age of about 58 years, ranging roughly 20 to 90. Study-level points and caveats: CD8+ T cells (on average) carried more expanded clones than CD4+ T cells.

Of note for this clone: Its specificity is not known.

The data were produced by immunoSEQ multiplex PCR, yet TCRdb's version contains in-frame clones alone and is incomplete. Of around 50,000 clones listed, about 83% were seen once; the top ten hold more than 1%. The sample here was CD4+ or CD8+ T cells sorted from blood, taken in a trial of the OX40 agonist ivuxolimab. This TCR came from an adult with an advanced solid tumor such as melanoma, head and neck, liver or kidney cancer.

CDR3 sequence: CASSQGGLAGGVSYNEQFF. The CDR3 nucleotides read TGCGCCAGCAGCCAAGGGGGACTAGCGGGAGGGGTTTCCTACAATGAGCAGTTCTTC. The chain is built from TRBV4-1 and TRBJ2-1; 16 nucleotides match TRBD2. This CDR3 has 19 amino acids. Germline values: CDR1 MGHRA, CDR2 YSYEKL. V lost 1 base, J lost 1 base, and 4 bases stayed unmatched.